The present TCR beta chain was sequenced within a study of Graves' ophthalmopathy and Graves' hyperthyroidism. V dropped 6 bases and J dropped 1; count of bases not matched to a gene: 6. The CDR3 runs to 15 residues. Lactation, pregnancy, uncontrolled infections and other autoimmune diseases were all grounds for excluding patients. There are many counts of this clonotype. The antigen remains undetermined. Study-wide findings and caveats: Most expanded clonotypes from thyroid (those above 0.001 frequency) were also found in blood. In separating ophthalmopathy from stable hyperthyroidism, a 13-signature model achieved 85% to 90% sensitivity and nearly 84% specificity.

RNA transcripts provided the template for amplifying TCR beta CDR3 regions. HTBI primers were used in a first-round RT-PCR, which preceded a second-round multiplex PCR. TCRdb reprocessed the multiplex PCR reads via MiXCR and lists one record per CDR3 protein. The data show roughly 1.1 million distinct CDR3 sequences, 35% to 45% seen once. The sample was peripheral blood or thyroid tissue (not recorded which). This sequence originates from an adult man with Graves' hyperthyroidism. This sequence joins TRBV12-3 or TRBV12-4 and TRBJ2-7; TRBD1 aligns across 10 bases. The CDR3 sequence is CASRQGQGPSYEQYF. CDR3 coding DNA: TGTGCCAGCAGGCAGGGACAGGGGCCGTCCTACGAGCAGTACTTC.